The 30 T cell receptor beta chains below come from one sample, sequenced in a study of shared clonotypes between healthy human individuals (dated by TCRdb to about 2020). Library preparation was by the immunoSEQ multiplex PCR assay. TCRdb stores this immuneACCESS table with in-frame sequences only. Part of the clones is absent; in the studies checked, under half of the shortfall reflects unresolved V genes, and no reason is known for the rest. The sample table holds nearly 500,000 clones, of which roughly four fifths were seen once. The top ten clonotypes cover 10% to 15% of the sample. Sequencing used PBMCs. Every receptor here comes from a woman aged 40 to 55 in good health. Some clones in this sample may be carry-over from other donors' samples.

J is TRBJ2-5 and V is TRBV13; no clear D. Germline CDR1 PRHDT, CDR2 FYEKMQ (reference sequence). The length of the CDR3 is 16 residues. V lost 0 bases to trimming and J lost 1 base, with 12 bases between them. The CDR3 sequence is CASSLGHRGFQETQYF. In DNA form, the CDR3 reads TGTGCCAGCAGCTTAGGGCACCGAGGATTCCAAGAGACCCAGTACTTC. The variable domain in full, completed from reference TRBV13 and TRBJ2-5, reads AAGVIQSPRHLIKEKRETATLKCYPIPRHDTVYWYQQGPGQDPQFLISFYEKMQSDKGSIPDRFSAQQFSDYHSELNMSSLELGDSALYFCASSLGHRGFQETQYFGPGTRLLVL.

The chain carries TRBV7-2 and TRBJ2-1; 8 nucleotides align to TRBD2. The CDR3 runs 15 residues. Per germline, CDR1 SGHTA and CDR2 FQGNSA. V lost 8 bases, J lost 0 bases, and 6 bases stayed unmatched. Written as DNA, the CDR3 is TGTGCCAGCGCCTATAGCGGGAACTCCTACAATGAGCAGTTCTTC. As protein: CASAYSGNSYNEQFF. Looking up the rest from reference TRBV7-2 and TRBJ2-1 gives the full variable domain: GAGVSQSPSNKVTEKGKDVELRCDPISGHTALYWYRQSLGQGLEFLIYFQGNSAPDKSGLPSDRFSAERTGGSVSTLTIQRTQQEDSAVYLCASAYSGNSYNEQFFGPGTRLTVL.

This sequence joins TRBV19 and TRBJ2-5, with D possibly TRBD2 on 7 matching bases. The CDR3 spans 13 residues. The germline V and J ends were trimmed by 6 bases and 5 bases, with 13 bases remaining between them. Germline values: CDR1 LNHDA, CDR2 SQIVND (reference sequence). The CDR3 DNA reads TGTGCCAGTAGCCGGGGGGCGAGGGAGACCCAGTACTTC. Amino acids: CASSRGARETQYF.

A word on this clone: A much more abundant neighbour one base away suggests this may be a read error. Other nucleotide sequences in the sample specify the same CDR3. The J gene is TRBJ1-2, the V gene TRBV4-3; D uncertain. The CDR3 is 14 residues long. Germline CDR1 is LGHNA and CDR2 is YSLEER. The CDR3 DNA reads TGCGCCAGTAGCCTACGGACGGCGAACTATGGCTACACCTTC. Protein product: CASSLRTANYGYTF.

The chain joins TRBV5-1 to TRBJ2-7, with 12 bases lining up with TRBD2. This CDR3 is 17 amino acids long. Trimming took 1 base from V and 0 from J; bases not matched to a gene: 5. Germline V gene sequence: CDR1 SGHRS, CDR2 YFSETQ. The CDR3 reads CASSLTSGRPLSYEQYF. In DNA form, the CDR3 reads TGCGCCAGCAGCTTGACTAGCGGGAGGCCCCTCTCCTACGAGCAGTACTTC.

CDR3 sequence: CASSLARGGRYTGELFF. CDR3 DNA sequence: TGTGCCAGCAGTTTGGCCCGGGGGGGGCGATACACCGGGGAGCTGTTTTTT. The chain carries TRBV28 and TRBJ2-2, with 8 positions matching TRBD2. The CDR3 runs 17 residues. Unmatched junction bases numbered 9, after V lost 3 bases and J lost 3 bases. Germline values: CDR1 MDHEN, CDR2 SYDVKM.

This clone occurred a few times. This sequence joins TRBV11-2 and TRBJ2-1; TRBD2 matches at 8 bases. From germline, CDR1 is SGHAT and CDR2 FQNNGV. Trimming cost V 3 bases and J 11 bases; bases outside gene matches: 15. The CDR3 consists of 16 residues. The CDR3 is CASSLLRGRTTPKQFF. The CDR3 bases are TGTGCCAGCAGCTTGCTCCGCGGGAGGACTACTCCTAAGCAGTTCTTC.

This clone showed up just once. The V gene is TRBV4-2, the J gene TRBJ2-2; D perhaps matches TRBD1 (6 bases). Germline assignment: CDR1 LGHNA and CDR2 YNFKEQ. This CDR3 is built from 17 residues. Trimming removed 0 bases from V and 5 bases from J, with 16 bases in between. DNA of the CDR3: TGTGCCAGCAGCCAAGATATGGGGGCCTTGAGAACCGGGGAGCTGTTTTTT. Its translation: CASSQDMGALRTGELFF.

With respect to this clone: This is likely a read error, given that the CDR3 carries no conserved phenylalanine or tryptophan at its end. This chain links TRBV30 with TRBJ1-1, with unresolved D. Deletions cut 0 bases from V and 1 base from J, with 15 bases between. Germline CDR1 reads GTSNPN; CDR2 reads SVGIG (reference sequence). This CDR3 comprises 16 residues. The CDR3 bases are TGTGCCTGGAGTGTACCGTCCCCTTCGGGGAACACTGAAGCTTTCCTT. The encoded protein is CAWSVPSPSGNTEAFL.

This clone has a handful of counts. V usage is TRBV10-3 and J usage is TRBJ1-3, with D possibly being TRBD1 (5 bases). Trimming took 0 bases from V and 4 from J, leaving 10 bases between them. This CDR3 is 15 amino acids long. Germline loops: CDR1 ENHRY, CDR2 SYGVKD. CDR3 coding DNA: TGTGCCATCAGTGAGTCCTGGGGCGACGGAAACACCATATATTTT. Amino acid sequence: CAISESWGDGNTIYF.

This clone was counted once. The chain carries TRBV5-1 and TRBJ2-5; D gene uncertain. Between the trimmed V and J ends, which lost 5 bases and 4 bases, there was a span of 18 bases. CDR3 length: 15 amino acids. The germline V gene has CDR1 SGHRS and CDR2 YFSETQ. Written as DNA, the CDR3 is TGCGCCAGCAGTACAACTCTGGGCCTGGGAGAGACCCAGTACTTC. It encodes CASSTTLGLGETQYF.

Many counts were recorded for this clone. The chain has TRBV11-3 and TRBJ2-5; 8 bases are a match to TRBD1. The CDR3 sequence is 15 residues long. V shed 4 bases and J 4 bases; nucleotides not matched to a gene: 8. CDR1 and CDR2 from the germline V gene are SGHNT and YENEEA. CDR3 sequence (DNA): TGTGCCAGCAGCTCCCCTGCCACAGGGGGAGAGACCCAGTACTTC. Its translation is CASSSPATGGETQYF.

The CDR3 sequence: CASSLDWGGGTEAFF. The CDR3 DNA follows: TGTGCCAGCAGCTTAGATTGGGGGGGAGGAACTGAAGCTTTCTTT. The gene calls are TRBV7-8 and TRBJ1-1; D possibly corresponds to TRBD1 (5 bases). CDR3 size: 15 residues. V lost 1 base to trimming and J lost 5 bases, with 14 bases between them. Germline CDR1 is SGHVS and CDR2 is FQNEAQ.

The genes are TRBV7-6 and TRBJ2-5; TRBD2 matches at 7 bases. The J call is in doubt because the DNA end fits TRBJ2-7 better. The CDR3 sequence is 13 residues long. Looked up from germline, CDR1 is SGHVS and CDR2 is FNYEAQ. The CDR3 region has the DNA TGTGCCAGCAGCTTGGGGGGGGTCTACGAGCAGTACTTC. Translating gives CASSLGGVYEQYF.

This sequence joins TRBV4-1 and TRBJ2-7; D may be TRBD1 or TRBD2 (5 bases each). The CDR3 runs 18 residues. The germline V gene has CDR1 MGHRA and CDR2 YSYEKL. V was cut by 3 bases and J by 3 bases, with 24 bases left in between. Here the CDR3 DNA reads TGCGCCAGCAGCCAGCCGCTTAGGGGACGGAGGCGTGTCTACGAGCAGTACTTC. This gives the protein CASSQPLRGRRRVYEQYF.

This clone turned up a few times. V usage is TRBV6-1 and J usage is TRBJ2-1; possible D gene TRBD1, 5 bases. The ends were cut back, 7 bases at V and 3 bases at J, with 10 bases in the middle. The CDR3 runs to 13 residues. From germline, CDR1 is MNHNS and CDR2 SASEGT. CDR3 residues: CASTPTVYNEQFF. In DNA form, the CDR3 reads TGTGCCAGCACCCCGACAGTCTACAATGAGCAGTTCTTC.

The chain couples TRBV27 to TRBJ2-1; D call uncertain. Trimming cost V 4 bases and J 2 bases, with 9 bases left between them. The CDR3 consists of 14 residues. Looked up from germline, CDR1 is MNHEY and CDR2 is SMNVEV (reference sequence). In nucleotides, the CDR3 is TGTGCCAGCAGTTACGGACCCACCTACAATGAGCAGTTCTTC. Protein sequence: CASSYGPTYNEQFF.

For the CDR3, the DNA is TGTGCCAGCTCACCGACTCACTTCAGTGGCACTGAAGCTTTCTTT. It codes for CASSPTHFSGTEAFF. The chain is built from TRBV18 and TRBJ1-1, with D unresolved. V was trimmed by 3 bases and J by 4 bases, leaving 15 bases between them. This CDR3 is 15 amino acids long. Germline V gives CDR1 KGHSH, CDR2 LQKENI.

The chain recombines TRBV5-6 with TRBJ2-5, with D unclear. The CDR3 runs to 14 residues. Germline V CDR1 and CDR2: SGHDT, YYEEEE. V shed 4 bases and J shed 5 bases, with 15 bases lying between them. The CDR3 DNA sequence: TGTGCCAGCAGCCTACTTCGCGTCCAGGAGACCCAGTACTTC. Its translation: CASSLLRVQETQYF. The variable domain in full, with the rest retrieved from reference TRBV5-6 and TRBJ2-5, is DAGVTQSPTHLIKTRGQQVTLRCSPKSGHDTVSWYQQALGQGPQFIFQYYEEEERQRGNFPDRFSGHQFPNYSSELNVNALLLGDSALYLCASSLLRVQETQYFGPGTRLLVL.

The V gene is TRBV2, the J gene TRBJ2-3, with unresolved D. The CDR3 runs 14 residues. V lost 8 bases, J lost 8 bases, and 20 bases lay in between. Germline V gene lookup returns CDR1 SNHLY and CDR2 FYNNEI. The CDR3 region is CASVGVAPGSTQYF. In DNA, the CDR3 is TGTGCCAGCGTTGGAGTGGCCCCGGGTAGTACGCAGTATTTT.

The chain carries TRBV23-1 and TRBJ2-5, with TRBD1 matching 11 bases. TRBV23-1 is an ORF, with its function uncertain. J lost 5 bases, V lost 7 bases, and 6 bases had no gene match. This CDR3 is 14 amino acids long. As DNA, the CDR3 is TGCGCCAGCACACCGGGACAGGGGGACGAGACCCAGTACTTC. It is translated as CASTPGQGDETQYF.

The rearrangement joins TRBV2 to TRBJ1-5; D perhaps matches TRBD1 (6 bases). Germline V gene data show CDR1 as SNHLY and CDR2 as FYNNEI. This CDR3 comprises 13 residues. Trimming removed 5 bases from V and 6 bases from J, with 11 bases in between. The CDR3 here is CASSSQGSQPQHF. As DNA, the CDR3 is TGTGCCAGCAGTTCACAGGGATCTCAGCCCCAGCATTTT.

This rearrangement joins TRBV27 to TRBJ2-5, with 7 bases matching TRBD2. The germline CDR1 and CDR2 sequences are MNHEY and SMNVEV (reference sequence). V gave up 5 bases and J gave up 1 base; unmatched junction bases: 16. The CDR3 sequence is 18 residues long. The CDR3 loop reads CASSPTGTTTPRQETQYF. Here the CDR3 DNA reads TGTGCCAGCAGTCCAACCGGGACTACTACACCTCGCCAAGAGACCCAGTACTTC.

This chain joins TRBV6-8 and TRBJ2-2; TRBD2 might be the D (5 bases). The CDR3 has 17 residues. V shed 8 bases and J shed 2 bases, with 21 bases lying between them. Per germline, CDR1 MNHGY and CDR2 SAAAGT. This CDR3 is CASGGQRTQINTGELFF. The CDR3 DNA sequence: TGTGCCAGCGGCGGCCAGCGGACCCAGATTAACACCGGGGAGCTGTTTTTT.

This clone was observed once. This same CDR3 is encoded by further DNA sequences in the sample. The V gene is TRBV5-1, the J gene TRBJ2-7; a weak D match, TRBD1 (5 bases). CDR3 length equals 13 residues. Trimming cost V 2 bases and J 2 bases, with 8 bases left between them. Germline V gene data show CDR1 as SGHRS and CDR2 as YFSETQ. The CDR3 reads CASSLPGTYEQYF. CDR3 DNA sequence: TGCGCCAGCAGCTTACCAGGGACCTACGAGCAGTACTTC.

In DNA, the CDR3 is TGTGCCAGTAAGCGGGGAGTACGGTTGAACACTGAAGCTTTCTTT. This sequence encodes CASKRGVRLNTEAFF. This chain links TRBV19 with TRBJ1-1; D is ambiguous. Germline V gives CDR1 LNHDA, CDR2 SQIVND (reference sequence). V shed 7 bases and J shed 0 bases, with 15 bases lying between them. This CDR3 region has 15 residues.

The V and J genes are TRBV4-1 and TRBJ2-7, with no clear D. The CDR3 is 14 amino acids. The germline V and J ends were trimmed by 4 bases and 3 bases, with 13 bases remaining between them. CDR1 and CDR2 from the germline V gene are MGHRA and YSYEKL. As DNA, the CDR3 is TGCGCCAGCAGCCGATACGGTCTTGGCTACGAGCAGTACTTC. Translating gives CASSRYGLGYEQYF.

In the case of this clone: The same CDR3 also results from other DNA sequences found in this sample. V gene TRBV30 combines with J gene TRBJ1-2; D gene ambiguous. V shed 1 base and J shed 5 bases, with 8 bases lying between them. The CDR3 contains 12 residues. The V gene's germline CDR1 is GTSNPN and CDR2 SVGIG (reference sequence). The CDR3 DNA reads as TGTGCCTGGAGTGCGGGCGGATATGGCTACACCTTC. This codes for CAWSAGGYGYTF.

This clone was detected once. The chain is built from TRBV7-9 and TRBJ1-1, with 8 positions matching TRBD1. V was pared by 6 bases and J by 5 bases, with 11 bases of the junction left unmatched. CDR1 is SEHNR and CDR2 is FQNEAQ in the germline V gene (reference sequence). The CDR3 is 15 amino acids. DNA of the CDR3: TGTGCCAGCAGAGAAAAACAGGACAGGGCGACTGAAGCTTTCTTT. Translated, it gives CASREKQDRATEAFF.

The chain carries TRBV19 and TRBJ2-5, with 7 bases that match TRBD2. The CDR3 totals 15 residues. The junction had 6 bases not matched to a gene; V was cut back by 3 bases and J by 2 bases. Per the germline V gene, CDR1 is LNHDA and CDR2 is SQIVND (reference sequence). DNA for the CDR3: TGTGCCAGTAGTATCCGGCTAGCGGATCAAGAGACCCAGTACTTC. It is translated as CASSIRLADQETQYF. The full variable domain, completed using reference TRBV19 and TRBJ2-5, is DGGITQSPKYLFRKEGQNVTLSCEQNLNHDAMYWYRQDPGQGLRLIYYSQIVNDFQKGDIAEGYSVSREKKESFPLTVTSAQKNPTAFYLCASSIRLADQETQYFGPGTRLLVL.